This T cell receptor beta chain is from a study of radiation and T cells in renal cell carcinoma. General observations from the study: Without pretreatment biopsies, baseline tumor clonotype presence was undetermined. In blood, top tumor clones expanded by 2 weeks, shrinking by 4.

Notes on this clone: The antigen is undetermined.

Trimming pared 6 bases from V and 2 bases from J, leaving 14 bases between. Germline V lookup: CDR1 MNHEY, CDR2 SVGAGI. The CDR3 length is 14 residues. Measured with immunoSEQ multiplex PCR; TCRdb has only the in-frame clones, and not every one. This repertoire shows 130,000 to 150,000 clones, less than 90% found once; its top ten account for 3.5% to 5%. Specified time point: baseline pretreatment blood. Treatment here: 15 Gy SBRT to primary tumor, nephrectomy 4 weeks later. Radiation-treated patients gave blood at baseline, week 2 and week 4. The tumor was a clear cell renal cell carcinoma. The origin of this receptor is a woman between 70 and 85 years old with renal cell carcinoma. This rearrangement joins TRBV6-5 to TRBJ2-7, with D perhaps being TRBD1 or TRBD2 (6 bases each). Sequences were derived from blood, sampled from a patient whose treatment included radiotherapy and nephrectomy. CDR3 nucleotide sequence: TGTGCCAGCAGATTTCCGGGGGCCCCCTACGAGCAGTACTTC. This gives the protein CASRFPGAPYEQYF.